The next 22 T cell receptor beta chains were all read from a single sample in a study of memory CD4+ T cells and cytomegalovirus serostatus. Clones were sequenced by immunoSEQ multiplex PCR, and TCRdb holds only the in-frame ones, with some missing. The table includes about 31,000 clones, about 75% detected once. The sort gate was single viable CD3+CD4+CD8-CD45RO+ cells for memory CD4+ T cells. Sequencing was done on a sample of memory CD4+ T cells from blood. These receptor sequences come from an adult in good health and CMV-seronegative. Some clones in this sample may be carry-over from other donors' samples.

The chain carries TRBV11-2 and TRBJ2-2; 7 positions match TRBD1. The CDR3 length is 16 residues. The V and J ends lost 5 bases and 7 bases, in that order; junction bases with no gene match: 13. The germline V gene has CDR1 SGHAT and CDR2 FQNNGV. CDR3 in amino acids: CASSPMGQPGDGELFF. CDR3 in DNA: TGTGCCAGCAGCCCGATGGGACAGCCTGGTGACGGGGAGCTGTTTTTT.

The V call is TRBV27, the J call TRBJ1-2; D possibly corresponds to TRBD1 (6 bases). V dropped 6 bases and J dropped 7 bases, with 12 bases sitting between them. Per the germline V gene, CDR1 is MNHEY and CDR2 is SMNVEV (reference sequence). The CDR3 runs 12 residues. DNA of the CDR3: TGTGCCAGCAGGTGGGGGCAGAGTGGCTACACCTTC. It yields the protein CASRWGQSGYTF.

This chain joins TRBV5-4 and TRBJ2-3, with 14 bases that match TRBD2. CDR1 and CDR2 from the germline V gene are SGHNT and YYREEE (reference sequence). The ends lost 3 bases at V and 4 bases at J; junction bases unmatched: 4. The CDR3 sequence is 16 residues long. The CDR3 loop reads CASSSGLAGGSDTQYF. DNA of the CDR3: TGTGCCAGCAGCTCCGGACTAGCGGGGGGCTCAGATACGCAGTATTTT.

J is TRBJ1-3 and V is TRBV6-1, with a tentative D call TRBD1 (5 bases). CDR3 size: 15 residues. The V end was cut by 6 bases, the J end by 2 bases, with 14 bases between. In germline, CDR1 is MNHNS, CDR2 SASEGT. In DNA, the CDR3 is TGTGCCAGCAGAGGAGGGGCAGGCACTGGAAACACCATATATTTT. Protein sequence: CASRGGAGTGNTIYF.

This clone was seen a few times. J is TRBJ2-3 and V is TRBV19; D perhaps matches TRBD1 (5 bases). The CDR3 is made up of 14 amino acids. Germline values: CDR1 LNHDA, CDR2 SQIVND (reference sequence). V was trimmed by 10 bases and J by 2 bases, leaving 16 bases between them. The CDR3 here is CATRGSWPTDTQYF. The CDR3 DNA is TGTGCCACTAGGGGTTCTTGGCCCACAGATACGCAGTATTTT.

This clone was seen a handful of times. The rearrangement joins TRBV4-3 to TRBJ1-3; no clear D gene. The ends were cut back, 4 bases at V and 3 bases at J, with 13 bases in the middle. The CDR3 has 15 residues. CDR1 is LGHNA and CDR2 is YSLEER in the germline V gene. The CDR3 DNA sequence: TGCGCCAGCAGCCTCAAGGGTGGCCTTGGAAACACCATATATTTT. Amino acid sequence: CASSLKGGLGNTIYF.

V and J are TRBV19 and TRBJ1-1; 9 positions match TRBD1. The CDR3 runs 17 residues. CDR1 and CDR2 (germline): LNHDA, SQIVND (reference sequence). V shed 2 bases and J 1 base; nucleotides not matched to a gene: 8. DNA of the CDR3: TGTGCCAGTAGTATAAGGGGGACAGGGTTCCGGAACACTGAAGCTTTCTTT. Translation: CASSIRGTGFRNTEAFF. The full variable domain, with the rest looked up from reference TRBV19 and TRBJ1-1, is DGGITQSPKYLFRKEGQNVTLSCEQNLNHDAMYWYRQDPGQGLRLIYYSQIVNDFQKGDIAEGYSVSREKKESFPLTVTSAQKNPTAFYLCASSIRGTGFRNTEAFFGQGTRLTVV.

The genes are TRBV2 and TRBJ2-7, with D hard to call. The CDR3 runs to 13 residues. Trimming removed 5 bases from V and 2 bases from J, with 10 bases in between. CDR1 and CDR2 from the germline V gene are SNHLY and FYNNEI. The CDR3 DNA follows: TGTGCCAGCAGTACCTCAACCACCTACGAGCAGTACTTC. Protein: CASSTSTTYEQYF.

The chain combines TRBV6-6 with TRBJ2-2; the D is unclear. This CDR3 is built from 14 residues. Trimming took 8 bases from V and 0 from J, leaving 10 bases between them. Germline V gene data show CDR1 as MNHNY and CDR2 as SVGAGI (reference sequence). CDR3 nucleotide sequence: TGTGCCAGCTTGTACAGCCCGAACACCGGGGAGCTGTTTTTT. Residues: CASLYSPNTGELFF.

The V and J genes are TRBV6-5 and TRBJ1-2, with D possibly matching TRBD1 (6 bases). CDR3 length: 15 residues. The germline gives CDR1 MNHEY, CDR2 SVGAGI. Trimming removed 6 bases at V and 2 bases at J, with 16 bases between. CDR3 nucleotide sequence: TGTGCCAGCAGGGGGGACTGGGGGGCGAACTATGGCTACACCTTC. Translation: CASRGDWGANYGYTF.

The V call is TRBV19, the J call TRBJ2-1; maybe TRBD1 (6 bases). The V and J ends lost 3 bases and 5 bases respectively, with 8 bases between them. Per germline, CDR1 LNHDA and CDR2 SQIVND (reference sequence). CDR3 length equals 13 residues. The CDR3 DNA reads as TGTGCCAGTAGTATCGGACAGAACAATGAGCAGTTCTTC. This sequence encodes CASSIGQNNEQFF.

The chain uses TRBV25-1 and TRBJ2-4, with no clear D. The V end was cut by 4 bases, the J end by 6 bases, with 13 bases between. The CDR3 has 14 amino acids. CDR1 MGHDK and CDR2 SYGVNS come from the germline V gene. The CDR3 DNA sequence: TGTGCCAGCAGTGGATCCCTGTCGGGAAACATTCAGTACTTC. Residues: CASSGSLSGNIQYF.

The chain employs TRBV2 and TRBJ1-5, with a weak D call TRBD1 (6 bases). This CDR3 spans 14 amino acids. Germline V gives CDR1 SNHLY, CDR2 FYNNEI. V lost 7 bases to trimming and J lost 0 bases, with 10 bases between them. CDR3 nucleotides: TGTGCCAGCAACCAGGGACATAGCAATCAGCCCCAGCATTTT. Translating gives CASNQGHSNQPQHF.

This chain uses TRBV18 with TRBJ1-1, with a tentative D call TRBD1 (6 bases). CDR3 size: 17 residues. The germline CDR1 and CDR2 sequences are KGHSH and LQKENI. The V end was cut by 2 bases, the J end by 0 bases, with 16 bases between. CDR3 nucleotide sequence: TGTGCCAGCTCACCAGGTAGGCCCGACAGGTTGAACACTGAAGCTTTCTTT. Translating it yields CASSPGRPDRLNTEAFF.

In the case of this clone: Other nucleotide sequences in the sample specify the same CDR3. The V call is TRBV30, the J call TRBJ1-3, with D unclear. The CDR3 is 13 amino acids. The V gene lost 3 bases and the J gene lost 1 base, with 7 bases spanning the gap. Looked up from germline, CDR1 is GTSNPN and CDR2 is SVGIG (reference sequence). CDR3 coding DNA: TGTGCCTGGAGCCTAGGGTCTGGAAACACCATATATTTT. The encoded protein is CAWSLGSGNTIYF.

The chain combines TRBV14 with TRBJ2-3; no firm D call. V was cut by 0 bases and J by 5 bases, with 6 bases left in between. The CDR3 runs 13 residues. Germline V CDR1 and CDR2: SGHDN, FVKESK. The CDR3, as DNA: TGTGCCAGCAGCCAAGAGATAGTAGATACGCAGTATTTT. This sequence encodes CASSQEIVDTQYF.

The chain couples TRBV21-1 to TRBJ2-5; the table assigns TRBD1, which was not confirmed against the DNA. TRBV21-1 represents a pseudogene. CDR3 size: 13 residues. This CDR3 is CASSNGTEETQYF. CDR3 DNA: TGTGCCAGCAGCAATGGGACAGAAGAGACCCAGTACTTC.

The V and J genes are TRBV6-4 and TRBJ2-6, with TRBD2 matching over 11 bases. The CDR3 loop spans 18 amino acids. Germline loops: CDR1 MRHNA, CDR2 SNTAGT. J lost 0 bases, V lost 2 bases, and 3 bases had no gene match. The CDR3 DNA reads TGTGCCAGCAGTGACCTAGCGGGGGGACTCTCTGGGGCCAACGTCCTGACTTTC. Amino acids: CASSDLAGGLSGANVLTF.

CDR3 bases: TGCGCCAGCAGTAACCGACAGGGCAATCAGCCCCAGCATTTT. This encodes CASSNRQGNQPQHF. This chain joins TRBV10-2 and TRBJ1-5; maybe TRBD1 (6 bases). CDR1 and CDR2 from the germline V gene are WSHSY and SAAADI. With 5 bases removed from V and 2 bases from J, the gap between germline ends came to 10 bases. CDR3 length: 14 amino acids.

The chain carries TRBV2 and TRBJ2-7; D possibly matches TRBD1 or TRBD2 (5 bases each). CDR1 is SNHLY and CDR2 is FYNNEI in the germline V gene. Deletions cut 11 bases from V and 6 bases from J, with 29 bases between. This CDR3 has 16 residues. CDR3 protein: CAASGAVGTRPTEQYF. CDR3 nucleotides: TGTGCCGCGAGTGGTGCCGTCGGGACGAGACCCACCGAGCAGTACTTC.

The chain combines TRBV14 with TRBJ1-1; 9 bases are shared with TRBD1. Per germline, CDR1 SGHDN and CDR2 FVKESK. The CDR3 spans 18 residues. Trimming removed 3 bases from V and 4 bases from J; junction bases left unmatched: 15. CDR3 in amino acids: CASSHDLLTGGASTEAFF. The CDR3 DNA reads TGTGCCAGCAGCCATGATCTTCTTACAGGGGGCGCTTCCACTGAAGCTTTCTTT.

The CDR3 sequence is CASSSSTGQETQYF. The CDR3 DNA follows: TGCGCCAGCAGCTCCTCAACAGGGCAAGAGACCCAGTACTTC. The chain links TRBV5-1 to TRBJ2-5, with a weak D call TRBD1 (6 bases). Trimming took off 3 bases at V and 2 bases at J, with 11 bases between the two ends. In germline, CDR1 is SGHRS, CDR2 YFSETQ. The CDR3 consists of 14 residues.